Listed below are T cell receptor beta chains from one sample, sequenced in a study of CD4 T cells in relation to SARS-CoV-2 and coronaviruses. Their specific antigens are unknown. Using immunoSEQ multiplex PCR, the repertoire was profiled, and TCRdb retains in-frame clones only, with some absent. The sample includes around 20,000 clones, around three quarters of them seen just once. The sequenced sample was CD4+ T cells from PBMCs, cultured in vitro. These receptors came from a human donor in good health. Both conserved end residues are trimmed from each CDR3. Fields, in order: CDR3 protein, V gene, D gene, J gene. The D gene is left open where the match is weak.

ASTSQSGQVTEKLF | TRBV30 | TRBD1 | TRBJ1-4
ASSSIAGNTIY | TRBV7-3 | . | TRBJ1-3
AWTGSRYEQY | TRBV30 | . | TRBJ2-7
ASSQVPGKLF | TRBV4-1 | . | TRBJ1-4
ASSLGGRAISDTQY | TRBV5-1 | TRBD2 | TRBJ2-3
ASSPGLFELSWVTLFYGYT | TRBV14 | . | TRBJ1-2
ASSDRGGYGYT | TRBV12-3/TRBV12-4 | TRBD1 | TRBJ1-2
ASSHSSGRVRADTQY | TRBV7-3 | TRBD2 | TRBJ2-3
ASSQGGTDTQY | TRBV3-1/TRBV3-2 | . | TRBJ2-3
AISSEGQGFSPLH | TRBV10-3 | TRBD1 | TRBJ1-6
ASSLIGPGAVTYNEQF | TRBV7-8 | . | TRBJ2-1
ASSLAGTEKETQY | TRBV5-1 | TRBD1 | TRBJ2-5
ARSLDPVCLTCYEQY | TRBV5-3 | . | TRBJ2-7
ASSSGLANTGELF | TRBV7-3 | . | TRBJ2-2
ASSSLGGIYNEQF | TRBV9 | . | TRBJ2-1
ASSEMEVQY | TRBV6-1 | . | TRBJ2-7
ASSQVGRLYNEQF | TRBV3-1/TRBV3-2 | . | TRBJ2-1
ASSLVMGSTSETYGYT | TRBV7-2 | . | TRBJ1-2
ASSLNFPGQVEAF | TRBV27 | TRBD1 | TRBJ1-1
ASSSTGDYSNQPQH | TRBV6-5 | TRBD1 | TRBJ1-5
ASSLVFSGTGGYEQY | TRBV7-8 | TRBD1 | TRBJ2-7
AWSGDGDQPQH | TRBV30 | . | TRBJ1-5
ASSPGQGLWEQY | TRBV5-1 | TRBD1 | TRBJ2-7
ASSTRTNTYEQY | TRBV21-1 | . | TRBJ2-7
ASRDRGGGTHQPQH | TRBV19 | TRBD1 | TRBJ1-5
ASSLNYAGTGTYGYT | TRBV18 | TRBD1 | TRBJ1-2
ASRDGTANNEKLF | TRBV19 | TRBD1 | TRBJ1-4
ASSQGIGTANYEQY | TRBV4-1 | TRBD1 | TRBJ2-7
ASSATGGSDEQY | TRBV5-1 | TRBD1 | TRBJ2-7
AWARDRGIQETQY | TRBV30 | TRBD1 | TRBJ2-5
ASRDGSYYEQY | TRBV28 | . | TRBJ2-7
ASSLVGGSEQF | TRBV12-3/TRBV12-4 | TRBD2 | TRBJ2-1
ASSFIAGPYQETQY | TRBV11-2 | TRBD2 | TRBJ2-5
ASSELASGSYEQY | TRBV10-1 | TRBD2 | TRBJ2-7
AWSLSKETQY | TRBV30 | . | TRBJ2-5
ASARTGGLGYT | TRBV12-5 | TRBD1 | TRBJ1-2
ASSNYNEQF | TRBV19 | . | TRBJ2-1
AWSVRTTGGTEAF | TRBV30 | TRBD1 | TRBJ1-1
ASNAGTGQETQY | TRBV5-1 | TRBD1 | TRBJ2-5
ASSEGFSGGDIQY | TRBV6-1 | . | TRBJ2-4
ASSQGQTNYNEQF | TRBV4-1 | . | TRBJ2-1
ASSPGSSGELF | TRBV7-3 | . | TRBJ2-2
ASSSLGDTSNYGYT | TRBV7-8 | . | TRBJ1-2
ASRRTGGGQPQH | TRBV19 | TRBD1 | TRBJ1-5
ASSRTSGSLYEQY | TRBV6-5 | TRBD2 | TRBJ2-7
ASSVQGSYEQY | TRBV5-4 | . | TRBJ2-7
ASSPGRQGTSPLH | TRBV5-1 | TRBD1 | TRBJ1-6
ASSLGETAYNEQF | TRBV5-1 | . | TRBJ2-1
ATSPGQGLFEQY | TRBV24-1 | TRBD1 | TRBJ2-7
ASTTRLAVGPHNYEQY | TRBV28 | TRBD2 | TRBJ2-7
AISEGRLAVTYNEQF | TRBV10-3 | TRBD2 | TRBJ2-1
ASTGRDTQY | TRBV6-5 | TRBD2 | TRBJ2-3
ASSSDRVDYEQY | TRBV5-4 | TRBD1 | TRBJ2-7
ASSLSSTGAGNTIY | TRBV7-9 | TRBD1 | TRBJ1-3
ASTLSHHYEQY | TRBV5-6 | . | TRBJ2-7